This T cell receptor beta chain appears in the sequencing data of a study of PD-1 blockade in mismatch repair-deficient tumors. As to this clone: No antigen is known for it.

Sequenced by immunoSEQ multiplex PCR; TCRdb stores in-frame clones only, minus some. The top ten clones hold less than 6% of a sample with 75,000 to 80,000 clones, approximately 81% of them seen once. Notes on the study in general: Rapid post-treatment expansion, then contraction, generally preceding radiologic response, marked tumor-resident clones.

Trimming took 3 bases from V and 2 from J; bases not matched to a gene: 5. This CDR3 has 15 amino acids. CDR1 and CDR2 (germline): LGHNT, FRNRAP. The chain combines TRBV12-5 with TRBJ2-7; 9 bases align to TRBD2. This clonotype was obtained from an adult with mismatch repair-deficient cancer. Sequences were derived from peripheral blood, sampled 44 weeks after starting pembrolizumab. CDR3 in DNA: TGTGCTAGTGGTTTTTTGACTAGCGGAGCCTACGAGCAGTACTTC. Protein: CASGFLTSGAYEQYF.